This TCR beta chain was recovered during a study of blood T cells in healthy people across ages. For this clonotype: Its antigen is not known.

After removal of 1 base from V and 6 bases from J, the junction contained 7 bases not matched to a gene. Per germline, CDR1 LGHDT and CDR2 YNNKEL (reference sequence). CDR3 length: 15 residues. Points from the study as a whole: Per million T cells, TCR beta diversity dropped about linearly as age rose. The unsorted PBMCs prevented any conclusive comparison of naive versus antigen-experienced cells.

Donors were systemically healthy Caucasian individuals from Russia aged about 6 to 90 years. Using a J-beta primer mix together with a sample-barcoded 5' primer, a second PCR was run for 7 to 11 cycles. TCRdb reprocessed the 5' RACE reads via MiXCR and lists one record per CDR3 protein. The table lists around 780,000 distinct CDR3 sequences, 45% to 70% of them singletons, with roughly 25% in the top ten. The chain links TRBV3-1 to TRBJ2-7; TRBD1 aligns across 9 bases. Material for sequencing was blood. The sequence was collected from a man aged 35-49 years in good health. The CDR3 loop is CASSQVGTGRGEQYF. CDR3 DNA: TGTGCCAGCAGCCAAGTGGGGACAGGGAGAGGCGAGCAGTACTTC.